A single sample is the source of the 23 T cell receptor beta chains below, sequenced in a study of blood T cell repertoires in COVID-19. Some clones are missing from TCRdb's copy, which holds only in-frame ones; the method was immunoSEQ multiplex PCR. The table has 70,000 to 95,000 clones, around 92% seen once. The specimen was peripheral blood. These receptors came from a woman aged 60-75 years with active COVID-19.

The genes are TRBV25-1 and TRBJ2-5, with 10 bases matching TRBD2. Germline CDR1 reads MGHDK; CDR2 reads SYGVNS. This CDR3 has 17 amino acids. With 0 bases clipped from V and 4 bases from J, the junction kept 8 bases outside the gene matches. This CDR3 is CASSEYNGLAGAETQYF. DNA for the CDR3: TGTGCCAGCAGTGAATATAACGGGCTAGCGGGAGCAGAGACCCAGTACTTC.

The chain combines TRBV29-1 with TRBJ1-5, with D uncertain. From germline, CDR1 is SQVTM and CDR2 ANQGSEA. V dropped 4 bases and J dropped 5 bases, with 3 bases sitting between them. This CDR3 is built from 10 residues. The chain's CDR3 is CSVGDQPQHF. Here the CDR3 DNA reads TGCAGCGTTGGAGATCAGCCCCAGCATTTT.

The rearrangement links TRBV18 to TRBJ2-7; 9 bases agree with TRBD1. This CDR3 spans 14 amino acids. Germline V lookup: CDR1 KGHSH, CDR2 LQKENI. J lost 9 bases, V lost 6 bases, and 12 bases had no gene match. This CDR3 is CASSPGTGLEVQYF. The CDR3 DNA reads TGTGCCAGCTCTCCCGGGACAGGGTTAGAGGTGCAGTACTTC.

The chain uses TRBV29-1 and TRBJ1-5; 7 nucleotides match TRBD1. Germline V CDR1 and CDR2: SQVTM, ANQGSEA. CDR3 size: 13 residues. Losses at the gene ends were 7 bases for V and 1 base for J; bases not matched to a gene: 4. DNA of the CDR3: TGCAGCGCCGCAGGGGGGAGCAATCAGCCCCAGCATTTT. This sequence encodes CSAAGGSNQPQHF.

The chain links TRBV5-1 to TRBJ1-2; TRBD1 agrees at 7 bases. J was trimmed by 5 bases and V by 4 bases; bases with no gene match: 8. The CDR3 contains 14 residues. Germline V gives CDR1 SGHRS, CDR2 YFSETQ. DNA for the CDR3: TGCGCCAGCAGCGCTCAGGGGGTTGATTATGGCTACACCTTC. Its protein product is CASSAQGVDYGYTF.

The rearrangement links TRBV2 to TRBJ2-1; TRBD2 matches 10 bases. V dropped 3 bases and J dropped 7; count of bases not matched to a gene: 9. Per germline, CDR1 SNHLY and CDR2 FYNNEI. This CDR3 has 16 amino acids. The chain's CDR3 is CASSERPGLATNEQFF. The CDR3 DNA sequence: TGTGCCAGCAGTGAGCGACCGGGACTAGCGACTAATGAGCAGTTCTTC.

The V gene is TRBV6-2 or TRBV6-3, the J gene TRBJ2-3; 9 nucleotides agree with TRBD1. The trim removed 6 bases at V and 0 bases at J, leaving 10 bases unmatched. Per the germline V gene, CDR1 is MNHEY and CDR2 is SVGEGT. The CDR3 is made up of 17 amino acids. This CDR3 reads CASSPDRGALSTDTQYF. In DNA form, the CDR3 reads TGTGCCAGCAGCCCTGACAGGGGGGCCCTTAGCACAGATACGCAGTATTTT.

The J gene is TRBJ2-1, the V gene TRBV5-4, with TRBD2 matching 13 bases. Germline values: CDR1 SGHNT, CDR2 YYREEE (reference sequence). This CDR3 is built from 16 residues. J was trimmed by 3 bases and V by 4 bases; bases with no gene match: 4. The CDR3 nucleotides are TGTGCCAGCAGCCCAAGGACTAGCGGGGGCTACAATGAGCAGTTCTTC. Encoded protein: CASSPRTSGGYNEQFF.

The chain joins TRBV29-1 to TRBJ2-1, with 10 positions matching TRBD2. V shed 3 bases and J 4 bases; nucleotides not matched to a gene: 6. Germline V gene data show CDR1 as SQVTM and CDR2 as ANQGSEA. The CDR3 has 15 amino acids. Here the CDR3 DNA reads TGCAGCGTTGATTCTAGCGGGGGATTATACAATGAGCAGTTCTTC. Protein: CSVDSSGGLYNEQFF.

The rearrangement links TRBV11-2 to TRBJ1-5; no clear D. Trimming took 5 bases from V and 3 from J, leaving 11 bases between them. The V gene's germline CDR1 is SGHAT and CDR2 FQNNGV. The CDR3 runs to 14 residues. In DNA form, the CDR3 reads TGTGCCAGCAGCCGCGAGGGCTTCAATCAGCCCCAGCATTTT. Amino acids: CASSREGFNQPQHF.

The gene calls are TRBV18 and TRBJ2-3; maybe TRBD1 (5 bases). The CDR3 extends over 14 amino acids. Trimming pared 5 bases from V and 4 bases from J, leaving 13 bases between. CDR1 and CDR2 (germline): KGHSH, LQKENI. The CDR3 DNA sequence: TGTGCCAGCTCATTGACAGTGGGGCCAGATACGCAGTATTTT. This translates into CASSLTVGPDTQYF. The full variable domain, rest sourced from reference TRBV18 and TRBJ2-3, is NAGVMQNPRHLVRRRGQEARLRCSPMKGHSHVYWYRQLPEEGLKFMVYLQKENIIDESGMPKERFSAEFPKEGPSILRIQQVVRGDSAAYFCASSLTVGPDTQYFGPGTRLTVL.

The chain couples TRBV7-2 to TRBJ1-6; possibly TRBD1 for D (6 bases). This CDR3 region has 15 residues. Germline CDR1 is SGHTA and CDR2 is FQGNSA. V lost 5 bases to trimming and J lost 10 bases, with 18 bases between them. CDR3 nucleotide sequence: TGTGCCAGCAGCACGAGGACAGTTTATCAGTCACCCCTCCACTTT. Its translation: CASSTRTVYQSPLHF. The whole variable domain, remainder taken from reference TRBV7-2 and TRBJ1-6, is GAGVSQSPSNKVTEKGKDVELRCDPISGHTALYWYRQSLGQGLEFLIYFQGNSAPDKSGLPSDRFSAERTGGSVSTLTIQRTQQEDSAVYLCASSTRTVYQSPLHFGNGTRLTVT.

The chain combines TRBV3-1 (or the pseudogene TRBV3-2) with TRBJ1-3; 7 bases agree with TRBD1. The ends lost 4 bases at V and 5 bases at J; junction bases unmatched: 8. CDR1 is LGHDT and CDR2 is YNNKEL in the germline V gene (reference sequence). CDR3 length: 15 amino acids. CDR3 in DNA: TGTGCCAGCAGCCGAGACAGGGAAAATCGAAACACCATATATTTT. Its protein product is CASSRDRENRNTIYF.

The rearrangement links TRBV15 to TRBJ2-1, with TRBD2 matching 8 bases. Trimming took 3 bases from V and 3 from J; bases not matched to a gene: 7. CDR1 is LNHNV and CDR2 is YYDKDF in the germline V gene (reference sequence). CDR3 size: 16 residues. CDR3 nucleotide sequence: TGTGCCACCAGCAGGGAAGCGGGAGAGGTCTACAATGAGCAGTTCTTC. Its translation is CATSREAGEVYNEQFF.

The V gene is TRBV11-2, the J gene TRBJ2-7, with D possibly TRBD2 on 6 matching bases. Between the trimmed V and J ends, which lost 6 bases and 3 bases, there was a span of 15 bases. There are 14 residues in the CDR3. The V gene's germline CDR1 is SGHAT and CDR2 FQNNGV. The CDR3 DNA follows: TGTGCCAGCAGAGGCTCCTCGCGGGGCTACGAGCAGTACTTC. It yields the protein CASRGSSRGYEQYF.

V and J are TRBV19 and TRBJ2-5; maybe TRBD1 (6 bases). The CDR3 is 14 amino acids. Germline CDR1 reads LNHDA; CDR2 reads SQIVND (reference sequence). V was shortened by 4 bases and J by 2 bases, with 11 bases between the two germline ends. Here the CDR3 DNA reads TGTGCCAGTAGTAGTGGACAGTCGCAAGAGACCCAGTACTTC. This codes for CASSSGQSQETQYF.

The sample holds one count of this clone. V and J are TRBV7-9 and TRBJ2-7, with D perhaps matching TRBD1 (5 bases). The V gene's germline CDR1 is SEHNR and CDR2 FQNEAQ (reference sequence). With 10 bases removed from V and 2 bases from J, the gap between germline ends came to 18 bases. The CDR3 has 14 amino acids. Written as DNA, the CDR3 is TGTGCCATCGACAGCAGGGTTCTTACCTACGAGCAGTACTTC. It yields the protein CAIDSRVLTYEQYF. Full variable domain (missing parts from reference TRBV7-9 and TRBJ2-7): DTGVSQNPRHKITKRGQNVTFRCDPISEHNRLYWYRQTLGQGPEFLTYFQNEAQLEKSRLLSDRFSAERPKGSFSTLEIQRTEQGDSAMYLCAIDSRVLTYEQYFGPGTRLTVT.

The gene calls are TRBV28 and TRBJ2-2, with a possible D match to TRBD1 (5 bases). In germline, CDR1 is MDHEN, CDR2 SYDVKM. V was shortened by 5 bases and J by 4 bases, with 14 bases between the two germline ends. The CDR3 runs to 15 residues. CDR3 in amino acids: CASSPDITSTGELFF. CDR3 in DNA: TGTGCCAGCAGTCCGGACATCACGAGCACCGGGGAGCTGTTTTTT.

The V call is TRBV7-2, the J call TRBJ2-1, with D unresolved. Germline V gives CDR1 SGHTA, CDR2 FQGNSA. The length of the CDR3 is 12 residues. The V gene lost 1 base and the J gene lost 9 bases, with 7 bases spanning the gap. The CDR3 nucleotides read TGTGCCAGCAGCTTAGAAATCGGTGAGCAGTTCTTC. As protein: CASSLEIGEQFF.

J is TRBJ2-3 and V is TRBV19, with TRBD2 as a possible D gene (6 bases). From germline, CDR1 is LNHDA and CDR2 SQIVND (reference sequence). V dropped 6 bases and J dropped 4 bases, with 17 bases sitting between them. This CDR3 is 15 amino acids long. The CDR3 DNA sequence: TGTGCCAGTAGCACGGGACTCCCGGGGTCAGATACGCAGTATTTT. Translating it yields CASSTGLPGSDTQYF.

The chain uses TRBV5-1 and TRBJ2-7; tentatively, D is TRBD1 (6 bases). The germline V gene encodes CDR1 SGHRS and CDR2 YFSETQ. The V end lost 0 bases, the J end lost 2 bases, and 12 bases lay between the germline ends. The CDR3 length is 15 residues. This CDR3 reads CASSLDGQTPYEQYF. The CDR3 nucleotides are TGCGCCAGCAGCTTGGATGGACAGACGCCCTACGAGCAGTACTTC.

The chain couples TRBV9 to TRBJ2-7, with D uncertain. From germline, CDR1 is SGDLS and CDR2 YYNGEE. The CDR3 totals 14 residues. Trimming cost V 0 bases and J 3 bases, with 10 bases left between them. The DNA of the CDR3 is TGTGCCAGCAGCGTAGCGGGTCCCGACTACGAGCAGTACTTC. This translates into CASSVAGPDYEQYF.

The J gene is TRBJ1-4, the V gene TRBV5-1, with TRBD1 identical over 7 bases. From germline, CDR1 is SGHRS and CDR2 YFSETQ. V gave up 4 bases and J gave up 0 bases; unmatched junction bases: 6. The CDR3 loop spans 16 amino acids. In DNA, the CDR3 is TGCGCCAGCAGCGCCTGGGACAGCGCAACTAATGAAAAACTGTTTTTT. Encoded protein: CASSAWDSATNEKLFF.